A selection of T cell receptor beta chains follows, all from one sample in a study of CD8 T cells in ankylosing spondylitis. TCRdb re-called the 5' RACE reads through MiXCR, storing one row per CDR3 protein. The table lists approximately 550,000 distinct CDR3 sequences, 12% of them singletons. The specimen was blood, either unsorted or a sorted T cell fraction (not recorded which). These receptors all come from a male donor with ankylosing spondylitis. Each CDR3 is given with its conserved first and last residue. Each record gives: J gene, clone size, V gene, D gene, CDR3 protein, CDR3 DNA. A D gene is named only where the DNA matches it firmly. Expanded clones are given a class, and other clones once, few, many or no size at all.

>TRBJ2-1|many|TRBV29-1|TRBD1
CSVPTGPREQFF
TGCAGCGTTCCGACAGGGCCGCGTGAGCAGTTCTTC
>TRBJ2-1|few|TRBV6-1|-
CASSSVGSYNEQFF
TGTGCCAGCAGTAGCGTGGGCTCCTACAATGAGCAGTTCTTC
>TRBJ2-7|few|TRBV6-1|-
CASTPARGSYEQYF
TGTGCCAGCACCCCGGCACGGGGCTCCTACGAGCAGTACTTC
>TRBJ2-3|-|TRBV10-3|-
CAISPEGAADTQYF
TGTGCCATCAGCCCCGAGGGTGCCGCAGATACGCAGTATTTT
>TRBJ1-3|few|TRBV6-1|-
CASSLAPNSGNTIYF
TGTGCCAGCAGCCTTGCCCCAAACTCTGGAAACACCATATATTTT
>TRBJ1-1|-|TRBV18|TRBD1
CASSPLGQANTEAFF
TGTGCCAGCTCACCGCTGGGACAGGCGAACACTGAAGCTTTCTTT
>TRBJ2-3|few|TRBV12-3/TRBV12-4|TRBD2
CASSLRASGNSGADTQYF
TGTGCCAGCAGTTTAAGGGCTAGCGGGAACTCCGGGGCAGATACGCAGTATTTT
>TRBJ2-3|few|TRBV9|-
CASSVVPGTDTQYF
TGTGCCAGCAGCGTAGTACCGGGAACAGATACGCAGTATTTT
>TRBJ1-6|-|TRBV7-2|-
CASSRDSPLHF
TGTGCCAGCAGCCGAGATTCACCCCTCCACTTT
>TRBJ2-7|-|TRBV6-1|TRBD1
CASSVLGTGSSYEQYF
TGTGCCAGCAGCGTCTTAGGGACAGGGTCTTCCTACGAGCAGTACTTC
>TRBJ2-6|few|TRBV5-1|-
CASSLDPLGSGANVLTF
TGCGCCAGCAGCTTGGACCCACTAGGTTCTGGGGCCAACGTCCTGACTTTC
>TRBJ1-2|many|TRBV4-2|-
CASSQDTDYGYTF
TGTGCCAGCAGCCAAGATACAGACTATGGCTACACCTTC
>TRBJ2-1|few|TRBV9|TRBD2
CASSVAAGGFHEQFF
TGTGCCAGCAGCGTAGCAGCGGGAGGGTTCCATGAGCAGTTCTTC
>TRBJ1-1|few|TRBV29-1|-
CSGRQLNTEAFF
TGCAGCGGGAGACAGCTGAACACTGAAGCTTTCTTT
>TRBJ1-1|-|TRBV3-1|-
CASSHAGERAFF
TGTGCCAGCAGCCACGCAGGGGAAAGAGCTTTCTTT
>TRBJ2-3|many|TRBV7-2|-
CASSLSWDTQYF
TGTGCCAGCAGCTTATCTTGGGATACGCAGTATTTT
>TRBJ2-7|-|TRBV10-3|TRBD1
CAIRDPNGQDPREQYF
TGTGCCATCAGGGATCCTAACGGACAGGACCCCAGGGAGCAGTACTTC
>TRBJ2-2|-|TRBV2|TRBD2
CASKLAENTGELFF
TGTGCCAGCAAACTAGCGGAGAACACCGGGGAGCTGTTTTTT
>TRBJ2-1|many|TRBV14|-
CASSPLFGEQFF
TGTGCCAGCAGCCCACTCTTTGGTGAGCAGTTCTTC
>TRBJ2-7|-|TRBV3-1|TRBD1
CASSLWGQPPTYEQYF
TGTGCCAGCAGCCTGTGGGGACAGCCTCCTACCTACGAGCAGTACTTC
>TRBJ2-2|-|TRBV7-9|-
CASSLVRWQGDTGELFF
TGTGCCAGCAGCTTAGTCAGGTGGCAGGGTGATACCGGGGAGCTGTTTTTT
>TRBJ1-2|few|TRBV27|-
CASSLRFAGSNYGYTF
TGTGCCAGCAGTTTAAGGTTCGCAGGGAGTAACTATGGCTACACCTTC
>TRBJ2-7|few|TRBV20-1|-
CSARDPPYEQYF
TGCAGTGCTCGGGACCCTCCCTACGAGCAGTACTTC
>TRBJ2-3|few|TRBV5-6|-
CASSLDLGGLTDTQYF
TGTGCCAGCAGCTTGGATTTGGGGGGGCTCACAGATACGCAGTATTTT
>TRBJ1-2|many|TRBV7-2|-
CASSLQGLYGYTF
TGTGCCAGCAGCTTACAGGGACTCTATGGCTACACCTTC
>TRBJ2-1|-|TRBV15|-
CATSRDSSGDEQFF
TGTGCCACCAGCAGAGATTCTTCCGGCGATGAGCAGTTCTTC
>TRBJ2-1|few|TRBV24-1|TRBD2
CATSDPASGSKWYNEQFF
TGTGCCACCAGTGATCCCGCTAGCGGGAGTAAATGGTACAATGAGCAGTTCTTC
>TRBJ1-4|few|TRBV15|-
CATSMYQGLGLFF
TGTGCCACCAGCATGTACCAGGGACTGGGACTGTTTTTT
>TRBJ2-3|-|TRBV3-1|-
CATSVSTDTQYF
TGTGCCACTTCGGTAAGCACAGATACGCAGTATTTT